This TCR beta chain was identified in a study of blood T cell repertoires in COVID-19. Looking at the study overall: Sites in the United States, Italy and Spain provided acute and convalescent COVID-19 samples.

Trimming cost V 1 base and J 8 bases, with 18 bases left between them. This CDR3 contains 16 residues. Germline loops: CDR1 GTSNPN, CDR2 SVGIG (reference sequence). The authors' processing: Estimation of nucleated cell counts was performed using reference gene primer amplification. Some clones are missing from TCRdb's copy, which holds only in-frame ones; the method was immunoSEQ multiplex PCR. V, J and clone size reflect that table, while D and trimming were determined from the DNA. The sample shows roughly 150,000 clones, over 80% of them seen only once. This receptor was taken from a woman over 75 with active or convalescent COVID-19. The material sequenced was peripheral blood. The gene calls are TRBV30 and TRBJ1-6, with TRBD1 as a possible D gene (5 bases). CDR3: CAWSAGGSRGYSPLHF. CDR3 sequence (DNA): TGTGCCTGGAGTGCGGGGGGTTCGAGGGGATATTCACCCCTCCACTTT.